This TCR beta chain stems from a study of cytomegalovirus exposure and HLA in healthy donors. Overall study findings and caveats: Per a prior analysis, the majority of TCR beta V segments were productive roughly 90% or roughly 30% of the time.

A word on this clone: Its antigen is unknown.

V dropped 6 bases and J dropped 7; count of bases not matched to a gene: 9. The germline V gene has CDR1 MDHEN and CDR2 SYDVKM. This CDR3 contains 13 residues. The PCR made use of 60 Vbeta and 13 Jbeta primers. Clones were read by immunoSEQ multiplex PCR, and TCRdb kept only the in-frame ones, dropping some. Of 70,000 to 95,000 clones in the sample, 76% were seen once. The sequence derives from a man aged 30-40 years in good health and CMV-seropositive. This rearrangement joins TRBV28 to TRBJ2-7; 7 positions agree with TRBD1. Sequenced input: PBMCs. The CDR3 DNA follows: TGTGCCAGCAGCCAGGGGGTTGTCCTAGAGCAGTACTTC. It translates to CASSQGVVLEQYF.